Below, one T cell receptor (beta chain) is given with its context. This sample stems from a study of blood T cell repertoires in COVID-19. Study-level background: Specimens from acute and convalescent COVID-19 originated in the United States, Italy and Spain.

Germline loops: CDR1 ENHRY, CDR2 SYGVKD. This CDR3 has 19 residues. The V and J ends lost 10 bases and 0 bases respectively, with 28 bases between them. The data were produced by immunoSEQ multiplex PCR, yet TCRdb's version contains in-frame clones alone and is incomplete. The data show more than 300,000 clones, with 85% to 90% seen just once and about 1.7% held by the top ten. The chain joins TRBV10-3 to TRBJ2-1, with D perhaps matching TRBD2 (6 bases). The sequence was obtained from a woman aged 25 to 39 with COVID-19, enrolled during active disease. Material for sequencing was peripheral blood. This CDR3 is CATHTRELDSPSSYNEQFF. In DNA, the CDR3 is TGTGCCACCCATACCCGGGAGTTGGACTCCCCGAGCTCCTACAATGAGCAGTTCTTC.